Each of the 21 T cell receptor beta chains below was sequenced from the same sample in a study of blood T cell repertoires in COVID-19. Clones were sequenced by immunoSEQ multiplex PCR, and TCRdb holds only the in-frame ones, with some missing. There are 60,000 to 75,000 clones in the sample; 70% to 90% occur only once, and roughly 20% lies in the top ten. The sequencing sample was made of peripheral blood. These receptors were obtained from an elderly woman with active COVID-19.

This chain uses TRBV11-2 with TRBJ2-7, with TRBD1 matching over 10 bases. Trimming removed 4 bases from V and 5 bases from J; junction bases left unmatched: 11. The V gene's germline CDR1 is SGHAT and CDR2 FQNNGV. The CDR3 has 16 amino acids. CDR3 amino acids: CASSYGWGQGTDEQYF. Here the CDR3 DNA reads TGTGCCAGCAGCTATGGATGGGGACAGGGGACCGACGAGCAGTACTTC.

This chain connects TRBV18 to TRBJ1-6; maybe TRBD1 (5 bases). The CDR3 is 14 amino acids. Trimming left V 3 bases short and J 8 bases short, with 11 bases between. Germline assignment: CDR1 KGHSH and CDR2 LQKENI. The CDR3 nucleotides are TGTGCCAGCTCACCGGGGGGATTGGATTCACCCCTCCACTTT. Its protein product is CASSPGGLDSPLHF.

The chain uses TRBV7-9 and TRBJ2-7; a weak D match, TRBD2 (6 bases). Looked up from germline, CDR1 is SEHNR and CDR2 is FQNEAQ (reference sequence). This CDR3 contains 15 residues. The V and J ends lost 1 base and 2 bases respectively, with 12 bases between them. In nucleotides, the CDR3 is TGTGCCAGCAGCTTAGATGGCGGGGCGACCTACGAGCAGTACTTC. Translating gives CASSLDGGATYEQYF. The full variable domain, its missing parts supplied by reference TRBV7-9 and TRBJ2-7, is DTGVSQNPRHKITKRGQNVTFRCDPISEHNRLYWYRQTLGQGPEFLTYFQNEAQLEKSRLLSDRFSAERPKGSFSTLEIQRTEQGDSAMYLCASSLDGGATYEQYFGPGTRLTVT.

This clone came up once. The rearrangement links TRBV28 to TRBJ1-6; 11 nucleotides align to TRBD1. Germline values: CDR1 MDHEN, CDR2 SYDVKM. V lost 2 bases and J lost 5; bases outside the gene matches: 5. The CDR3 has 17 residues. The CDR3 here is CASSLIGTGGNNSPLHF. CDR3 in DNA: TGTGCCAGCAGTTTAATCGGGACAGGGGGAAATAATTCACCCCTCCACTTT.

This chain connects TRBV28 to TRBJ2-3; tentative D call: TRBD2 (5 bases). The CDR3 extends over 15 amino acids. Germline V lookup: CDR1 MDHEN, CDR2 SYDVKM. Deletions cut 4 bases from V and 0 bases from J, with 11 bases between. CDR3 coding DNA: TGTGCCAGCAGTTCGCCGGGATCTAGCACAGATACGCAGTATTTT. It is translated as CASSSPGSSTDTQYF.

The chain couples TRBV2 to TRBJ2-3; TRBD2 aligns across 10 bases. The CDR3 covers 16 residues. Germline-derived CDR1 and CDR2 are SNHLY and FYNNEI. V trimming: 2 bases; J trimming: 4 bases; junction bases outside the gene matches: 6. The CDR3 loop reads CASSEKGLAMSDTQYF. CDR3 coding DNA: TGTGCCAGCAGTGAAAAGGGACTAGCGATGTCAGATACGCAGTATTTT. The variable domain in full, with the rest retrieved from reference TRBV2 and TRBJ2-3, is EPEVTQTPSHQVTQMGQEVILRCVPISNHLYFYWYRQILGQKVEFLVSFYNNEISEKSEIFDDQFSVERPDGSNFTLKIRSTKLEDSAMYFCASSEKGLAMSDTQYFGPGTRLTVL.

The gene calls are TRBV30 and TRBJ2-3; TRBD2 agrees at 11 bases. CDR3 size: 17 residues. V trimming: 0 bases; J trimming: 0 bases; junction bases outside the gene matches: 5. Germline lookup yields CDR1 GTSNPN and CDR2 SVGIG (reference sequence). The CDR3 sequence is CAWSVRLAGRSTDTQYF. The DNA for the CDR3 is TGTGCCTGGAGTGTAAGACTAGCGGGGCGTAGCACAGATACGCAGTATTTT.

V gene TRBV9 combines with J gene TRBJ2-7, with 8 bases lining up with TRBD2. This CDR3 has 15 amino acids. CDR1 SGDLS and CDR2 YYNGEE come from the germline V gene. The V and J ends lost 3 bases and 6 bases, in that order; junction bases with no gene match: 11. In nucleotides, the CDR3 is TGTGCCAGCAGCGAATCACTAGCGGCCCTCGGCGAGCAGTACTTC. Translation: CASSESLAALGEQYF.

The chain carries TRBV7-9 and TRBJ2-3; 7 bases are shared with TRBD2. V was clipped by 5 bases and J by 2 bases; unmatched bases: 7. Germline-derived CDR1 and CDR2 are SEHNR and FQNEAQ (reference sequence). The CDR3 covers 15 residues. This CDR3 is CASSPEGRVTDTQYF. CDR3 sequence (DNA): TGTGCCAGCAGCCCCGAGGGGAGGGTCACAGATACGCAGTATTTT.

The rearrangement joins TRBV2 to TRBJ2-1, with TRBD2 as a possible D gene (5 bases). This CDR3 contains 14 residues. Germline lookup yields CDR1 SNHLY and CDR2 FYNNEI. V lost 6 bases and J lost 2, with 11 bases in between. The CDR3 DNA is TGTGCCAGCAGCTGGACTTCCCCCTACAATGAGCAGTTCTTC. Its translation: CASSWTSPYNEQFF.

This clone is termed medium-sized. This chain joins TRBV9 and TRBJ1-2; tentatively, D is TRBD1 (5 bases). The V gene lost 3 bases and the J gene lost 4 bases, with 13 bases spanning the gap. The CDR3 runs to 14 residues. CDR1 and CDR2 (germline): SGDLS, YYNGEE. The CDR3 DNA follows: TGTGCCAGCAGCGACTCTACAGGTAGCTATGGCTACACCTTC. Protein: CASSDSTGSYGYTF.

The rearrangement joins TRBV28 to TRBJ1-2; a possible D gene is TRBD1 (6 bases). V gave up 5 bases and J gave up 11 bases, with 18 bases separating them. Germline V CDR1 and CDR2: MDHEN, SYDVKM. The CDR3 totals 13 residues. CDR3 in DNA: TGTGCCAGCAGTCCCCCCGGGACACCGGTTTACACCTTC. It encodes CASSPPGTPVYTF.

J is TRBJ2-1 and V is TRBV7-8; 13 bases match TRBD2. With 4 bases clipped from V and 0 bases from J, the junction kept 9 bases outside the gene matches. Germline loops: CDR1 SGHVS, CDR2 FQNEAQ. This CDR3 contains 19 residues. The DNA for the CDR3 is TGTGCCAGCAGCTCACCGGGACTAGCGGGGAGTTACTCCTACAATGAGCAGTTCTTC. Encoded protein: CASSSPGLAGSYSYNEQFF.

This clone was counted between two and nine times. CDR3 nucleotides: TGTGCCACCCCTCTAGCGGGGGGAAGCACAGATACGCAGTATTTT. It specifies CATPLAGGSTDTQYF. The chain uses TRBV6-5 and TRBJ2-3, with TRBD2 identical over 11 bases. The V gene's germline CDR1 is MNHEY and CDR2 SVGAGI. The CDR3 loop spans 15 amino acids. The V segment lost 10 bases and the J segment 0 bases; nucleotides outside the gene matches: 6.

The rearrangement joins TRBV29-1 to TRBJ2-1; 12 bases align to TRBD2. CDR3 length: 19 amino acids. Germline values: CDR1 SQVTM, CDR2 ANQGSEA. With V trimmed by 3 bases and J by 0 bases, 12 bases remained unmatched. The CDR3 nucleotides read TGCAGCGTTGACCTATACAGGCTAGCGGGGGGGAGCTCCTACAATGAGCAGTTCTTC. It encodes CSVDLYRLAGGSSYNEQFF.

The sample holds one count of this clone. The rearrangement uses TRBV11-1 and TRBJ2-1; TRBD2 aligns across 11 bases. Trimming cost V 5 bases and J 4 bases; bases outside gene matches: 7. Germline values: CDR1 SGHAT, CDR2 FQDESV (reference sequence). This CDR3 comprises 16 residues. The CDR3 sequence: CASSTPGLAVYNEQFF. The CDR3 coding sequence is TGTGCCAGCAGCACTCCGGGACTAGCGGTTTACAATGAGCAGTTCTTC.

The CDR3 DNA sequence: TGTGCCAGCAGCCTCCAGGGGGCACGATATAATTCACCCCTCCACTTT. This sequence encodes CASSLQGARYNSPLHF. J is TRBJ1-6 and V is TRBV7-2, with 8 positions matching TRBD1. Germline trimming cut 5 bases from V and 4 bases from J; bases unmatched to any gene: 7. The length of the CDR3 is 16 residues. Germline CDR1 reads SGHTA; CDR2 reads FQGNSA.

The V and J genes are TRBV5-6 and TRBJ2-1; D remains unclear. Trimming shortened V by 4 bases and J by 0 bases, and 8 bases separated the two germline ends. The CDR3 totals 14 residues. The germline gives CDR1 SGHDT, CDR2 YYEEEE. For the CDR3, the DNA is TGTGCCAGCAGCCCGGTCTTCTCCTACAATGAGCAGTTCTTC. Translating gives CASSPVFSYNEQFF.

Worth noting for this clone: Other nucleotide sequences from this sample produce the same CDR3. The chain combines TRBV27 with TRBJ2-7, with 10 positions matching TRBD1. This CDR3 is built from 14 residues. CDR1 MNHEY and CDR2 SMNVEV come from the germline V gene (reference sequence). Unmatched junction bases numbered 5, after V lost 5 bases and J lost 4 bases. The CDR3 protein is CASSLRTGGYEQYF. The CDR3 coding sequence is TGTGCCAGCAGTCTCCGGACAGGGGGGTACGAGCAGTACTTC.

The J gene is TRBJ2-3, the V gene TRBV20-1, with D perhaps TRBD2 (6 bases). There are 11 residues in the CDR3. CDR1 DFQATT and CDR2 SNEGSKA come from the germline V gene (reference sequence). V gave up 5 bases and J gave up 7 bases, with 10 bases separating them. For the CDR3, the DNA is TGCAGTGCTCGGGGGTCACATACGCAGTATTTT. This sequence encodes CSARGSHTQYF.

This chain links TRBV12-3 or TRBV12-4 with TRBJ2-5, with D tentatively TRBD2 (5 bases). The CDR3 is 13 residues long. Trimming removed 2 bases at V and 2 bases at J, with 6 bases between. The CDR3 region is CASSLRLQETQYF. The CDR3 coding sequence is TGTGCCAGCAGTTTACGACTACAAGAGACCCAGTACTTC.